The 26 T cell receptor beta chains below come from one sample, sequenced in a study of T cells in Graves' hyperthyroidism and ophthalmopathy. TCR beta CDR3 regions were amplified from RNA. The primer set for the first-round RT-PCR of the TCR CDR3 was HTBI. TCRdb passed the multiplex PCR reads through MiXCR, listing each CDR3 protein once. The repertoire holds some 490,000 distinct CDR3 sequences, with roughly 22% as singletons. Specimen: blood. These receptors were taken from a woman in her 70s with Graves' ophthalmopathy.

Only a few counts were recorded for this clonotype. The chain recombines TRBV6-2 or TRBV6-3 with TRBJ1-1, with a weak D call TRBD1 (5 bases). This CDR3 region has 14 residues. V was pared by 10 bases and J by 1 base, with 16 bases between. Germline CDR1 and CDR2: MNHEY and SVGEGT. The CDR3 coding sequence is TGTGCCACCAATAAGTTCCAGGGGAACACTGAAGCTTTCTTT. The encoded protein is CATNKFQGNTEAFF.

The chain has TRBV20-1 and TRBJ1-2, with a tentative D call TRBD1 (5 bases). V was clipped by 6 bases and J by 4 bases, with 18 bases between them. CDR3 size: 14 residues. Germline V CDR1 and CDR2: DFQATT, SNEGSKA (reference sequence). The DNA of the CDR3 is TGCAGTGCCGCCTCGCGGGGGAGGGGCTATGGCTACACCTTC. The encoded protein is CSAASRGRGYGYTF.

This clonotype was counted only a few times. The chain employs TRBV2 and TRBJ1-1, with 8 bases aligning to TRBD1. This CDR3 has 16 amino acids. Looked up from germline, CDR1 is SNHLY and CDR2 is FYNNEI. J lost 0 bases, V lost 7 bases, and 10 bases had no gene match. CDR3 sequence reads: CASNSLGTGLNTEAFF. Here the CDR3 DNA reads TGTGCCAGCAATTCCCTCGGGACAGGTTTGAACACTGAAGCTTTCTTT.

The sample holds many counts of this clonotype. The chain carries TRBV7-2 and TRBJ2-7, with a weak D call TRBD2 (7 bases). The germline V gene encodes CDR1 SGHTA and CDR2 FQGNSA. The V and J ends lost 6 bases and 3 bases respectively, with 18 bases between them. The CDR3 totals 15 residues. CDR3 sequence: CASRVFGGGGYEQYF. In DNA form, the CDR3 reads TGTGCCAGCAGGGTGTTTGGGGGCGGGGGCTACGAGCAGTACTTC.

This clonotype came up a few times. The chain has TRBV9 and TRBJ2-5; 8 bases match TRBD2. V shed 0 bases, J shed 2 bases, and the junction held 6 bases outside the gene matches. CDR1 is SGDLS, CDR2 YYNGEE, per germline. The CDR3 totals 16 residues. The chain's CDR3 is CASSVERGSPQETQYF. DNA for the CDR3: TGTGCCAGCAGCGTAGAGCGGGGGTCACCTCAAGAGACCCAGTACTTC. Looking up the rest from reference TRBV9 and TRBJ2-5 gives the full variable domain: DSGVTQTPKHLITATGQRVTLRCSPRSGDLSVYWYQQSLDQGLQFLIQYYNGEERAKGNILERFSAQQFPDLHSELNLSSLELGDSALYFCASSVERGSPQETQYFGPGTRLLVL.

The sample holds a few counts of this clonotype. V usage is TRBV15 and J usage is TRBJ2-1; 12 nucleotides line up with TRBD2. The CDR3 sequence is 15 residues long. V lost 5 bases to trimming and J lost 4 bases; unmatched junction nucleotides: 3. The germline CDR1 and CDR2 sequences are LNHNV and YYDKDF (reference sequence). This CDR3 reads CATSGTSGLYNEQFF. The CDR3 bases are TGTGCCACCAGCGGGACTAGCGGGTTATACAATGAGCAGTTCTTC.

A few counts support this clonotype. J is TRBJ2-3 and V is TRBV12-3 or TRBV12-4; TRBD2 agrees at 7 bases. This CDR3 region has 14 residues. Trimming at V came to 5 bases and at J to 6 bases, leaving 8 bases not matched to a gene. The CDR3 loop is CASSRLARTDTQYF. CDR3 nucleotides: TGTGCCAGCAGTAGACTAGCTAGGACGGATACGCAGTATTTT.

This clonotype was detected many times. The rearrangement joins TRBV2 to TRBJ2-1; no firm D call. The CDR3 spans 11 residues. Germline V gene data show CDR1 as SNHLY and CDR2 as FYNNEI. Deletions cut 2 bases from V and 7 bases from J, with 3 bases between. CDR3 nucleotides: TGTGCCAGCAGTGAATTGAATGAGCAGTTCTTC. Translation: CASSELNEQFF.

This clonotype showed up just a few times. The chain has TRBV5-1 and TRBJ1-1; D is possibly TRBD1 (6 bases). The germline gives CDR1 SGHRS, CDR2 YFSETQ. The V end was cut by 1 base, the J end by 5 bases, with 15 bases between. This CDR3 contains 15 residues. CDR3 region: CASSLQGRGFTEAFF. The CDR3 DNA is TGCGCCAGCAGCTTGCAGGGCAGGGGATTTACTGAAGCTTTCTTT.

This clonotype was counted ten times or more. The J gene is TRBJ1-6, the V gene TRBV12-3 or TRBV12-4, with TRBD1 as a possible D gene (5 bases). Trimming removed 3 bases at V and 7 bases at J, with 7 bases between. The CDR3 has 13 amino acids. This CDR3 is CASSLAGNSPLHF. CDR3 in DNA: TGTGCCAGCAGTTTGGCAGGGAATTCACCCCTCCACTTT.

This clonotype was recorded at least ten times. The gene calls are TRBV2 and TRBJ1-1; 9 bases line up with TRBD1. This CDR3 has 14 amino acids. The V segment lost 6 bases and the J segment 2 bases; nucleotides outside the gene matches: 4. Per the germline V gene, CDR1 is SNHLY and CDR2 is FYNNEI. CDR3 amino acids: CASRIQGANTEAFF. Here the CDR3 DNA reads TGTGCCAGCAGGATACAGGGGGCAAACACTGAAGCTTTCTTT. Supplemented by reference TRBV2 and TRBJ1-1, the full variable domain reads EPEVTQTPSHQVTQMGQEVILRCVPISNHLYFYWYRQILGQKVEFLVSFYNNEISEKSEIFDDQFSVERPDGSNFTLKIRSTKLEDSAMYFCASRIQGANTEAFFGQGTRLTVV.

On this clonotype: The junction differs from germline at one of its ends, possibly a read error. The V and J genes are TRBV6-2 or TRBV6-3 and TRBJ1-1, with 7 bases lining up with TRBD1. The CDR3 has 14 residues. Germline assignment: CDR1 MNHEY and CDR2 SVGEGT. CDR3 nucleotide sequence: TGTACCAGCAGTACTCAGACAGGGACCACTGAAGCTTTCTTT. It yields the protein CTSSTQTGTTEAFF.

CDR3 protein: CASSQDLDRLDTQYF. The CDR3 DNA reads TGTGCCAGCAGCCAAGATCTAGACAGGTTAGATACGCAGTATTTT. The chain employs TRBV3-1 and TRBJ2-3, with D possibly being TRBD1 (6 bases). With 0 bases removed from V and 5 bases from J, the gap between germline ends came to 12 bases. The CDR3 covers 15 residues. Germline V gene lookup returns CDR1 LGHDT and CDR2 YNNKEL (reference sequence).

This clonotype was detected a few times. V is TRBV5-8 and J is TRBJ1-2, with D unclear. Germline CDR1 SGHTS, CDR2 YDEGEE. The CDR3 spans 11 residues. V lost 10 bases to trimming and J lost 6 bases, with 13 bases between them. The CDR3 loop is CAASPGHGYTF. The CDR3 DNA is TGTGCCGCGTCGCCGGGTCATGGCTACACCTTC. Supplemented by reference TRBV5-8 and TRBJ1-2, the full variable domain reads EAGVTQSPTHLIKTRGQQATLRCSPISGHTSVYWYQQALGLGLQFLLWYDEGEERNRGNFPPRFSGRQFPNYSSELNVNALELEDSALYLCAASPGHGYTFGSGTRLTVV.

This clonotype was observed a handful of times. J is TRBJ2-7 and V is TRBV3-1; D gene ambiguous. Trimming shortened V by 1 base and J by 3 bases, and 10 bases separated the two germline ends. This CDR3 is built from 14 residues. CDR1 is LGHDT, CDR2 YNNKEL, per germline (reference sequence). CDR3 sequence (DNA): TGTGCCAGCAGCCAAGCCGTCCGCCACTACGAGCAGTACTTC. It yields the protein CASSQAVRHYEQYF.

The J gene is TRBJ2-1, the V gene TRBV12-3 or TRBV12-4, with TRBD2 matching over 13 bases. The CDR3 runs to 18 residues. The trim removed 6 bases at V and 2 bases at J, leaving 10 bases unmatched. CDR3 sequence reads: CASRDGLAGATTYNEQFF. The CDR3 DNA is TGTGCCAGCAGGGACGGACTAGCGGGAGCGACAACCTACAATGAGCAGTTCTTC.

The V and J genes are TRBV2 and TRBJ2-1; 10 nucleotides line up with TRBD2. The germline V gene encodes CDR1 SNHLY and CDR2 FYNNEI. V shed 5 bases, J shed 3 bases, and the junction held 4 bases outside the gene matches. The CDR3 length is 15 residues. The CDR3 is CASSYTSGDYNEQFF. As DNA, the CDR3 is TGTGCCAGCAGTTACACTAGCGGGGACTACAATGAGCAGTTCTTC.

This clonotype was seen once. V is TRBV19 and J is TRBJ2-3; no clear D gene. Trimming left V 3 bases short and J 0 bases short, with 10 bases between. This CDR3 contains 15 residues. Germline V gene data show CDR1 as LNHDA and CDR2 as SQIVND (reference sequence). The chain's CDR3 is CASSMWQASTDTQYF. CDR3 in DNA: TGTGCCAGTAGTATGTGGCAGGCTAGCACAGATACGCAGTATTTT. The variable domain in full, completed from reference TRBV19 and TRBJ2-3, reads DGGITQSPKYLFRKEGQNVTLSCEQNLNHDAMYWYRQDPGQGLRLIYYSQIVNDFQKGDIAEGYSVSREKKESFPLTVTSAQKNPTAFYLCASSMWQASTDTQYFGPGTRLTVL.

In this sample, this clonotype turned up a few times. The V gene is TRBV30, the J gene TRBJ1-2, with a possible D match to TRBD1 (6 bases). The CDR3 runs to 14 residues. The V and J ends lost 3 bases and 2 bases respectively, with 13 bases between them. Germline V gene lookup returns CDR1 GTSNPN and CDR2 SVGIG (reference sequence). CDR3: CAWRWGRGNYGYTF. In nucleotides, the CDR3 is TGTGCCTGGAGGTGGGGCAGGGGAAACTATGGCTACACCTTC.

This clonotype has only a few counts. CDR3 in amino acids: CASHVRREAVGYTF. The CDR3 region has the DNA TGTGCCAGCCACGTAAGACGGGAGGCAGTGGGCTACACCTTC. J is TRBJ1-2 and V is TRBV18; D call uncertain. V was pared by 8 bases and J by 8 bases, with 21 bases between. Germline V gene sequence: CDR1 KGHSH, CDR2 LQKENI. The CDR3 consists of 14 residues.

The chain is built from TRBV6-5 and TRBJ1-5; the match to TRBD1 covers 9 bases. Trimming at V came to 4 bases and at J to 7 bases, leaving 8 bases not matched to a gene. This CDR3 has 15 residues. Germline V gene sequence: CDR1 MNHEY, CDR2 SVGAGI. The CDR3 sequence: CASSSTGTGSQPQHF. CDR3 nucleotide sequence: TGTGCCAGCAGTTCAACCGGGACAGGGTCACAGCCCCAGCATTTT.

This clonotype was found once. V gene TRBV20-1 combines with J gene TRBJ1-1, with D maybe TRBD1 (6 bases). V was trimmed by 0 bases and J by 3 bases, leaving 11 bases between them. This CDR3 is 14 amino acids long. Germline CDR1 DFQATT, CDR2 SNEGSKA (reference sequence). The CDR3: CSARDRGGYTEAFF. The DNA for the CDR3 is TGCAGTGCTAGAGATCGAGGGGGGTACACTGAAGCTTTCTTT.

This clonotype was counted a few times. This sequence joins TRBV20-1 and TRBJ1-5, with TRBD1 identical over 7 bases. CDR1 is DFQATT and CDR2 is SNEGSKA in the germline V gene (reference sequence). Trimming cost V 5 bases and J 6 bases; bases outside gene matches: 10. The CDR3 runs 14 residues. The DNA for the CDR3 is TGCAGTGCTGCCCCCCCAGGGGGTTTTCAGCCCCAGCATTTT. Amino acids: CSAAPPGGFQPQHF.

This clonotype has more than one count but fewer than ten. The CDR3: CSASGGLLSYEQYF. Written as DNA, the CDR3 is TGCAGTGCATCAGGGGGGTTACTCTCCTACGAGCAGTACTTC. This chain connects TRBV20-1 to TRBJ2-7; maybe TRBD1 (7 bases). Trimming removed 6 bases at V and 0 bases at J, with 15 bases between. Germline CDR1 is DFQATT and CDR2 is SNEGSKA (reference sequence). The CDR3 covers 14 residues.

This clonotype was seen at least ten times. The rearrangement links TRBV2 to TRBJ1-5; 8 bases map to TRBD1. Germline CDR1 reads SNHLY; CDR2 reads FYNNEI. The CDR3 covers 16 residues. V was clipped by 3 bases and J by 3 bases; unmatched bases: 7. CDR3 DNA: TGTGCCAGCAGTGACCAGGGGGCGAGGAACAATCAGCCCCAGCATTTT. Protein sequence: CASSDQGARNNQPQHF.

This clonotype has a count of ten or more. The rearrangement joins TRBV12-3 or TRBV12-4 to TRBJ2-7; 9 bases fit TRBD2. V was pared by 1 base and J by 7 bases, with 8 bases of the junction left unmatched. There are 15 residues in the CDR3. CDR3 sequence reads: CASSLVLAGALEQYF. The DNA of the CDR3 is TGTGCCAGCAGTTTAGTGTTAGCGGGGGCCCTTGAGCAGTACTTC.